The rows below give T cell receptor beta chains drawn from one sample of a study of T cells in Graves' hyperthyroidism and ophthalmopathy. TCRdb recomputed calls from the multiplex PCR reads with MiXCR, one row per CDR3 protein. The table has 410,000 or so distinct CDR3 sequences, roughly 14% seen once. The sequenced sample was blood. These receptors were taken from a man between 18 and 29 years old with Graves' ophthalmopathy. Both conserved end residues are part of each CDR3. The D gene is left open where the match is weak. Clone size, where shown, is once, few, many, or a class for clones that have expanded.

j_gene,d_gene,abundance,v_gene,CDR3aa,CDR3nt
TRBJ1-5,.,many,TRBV30,CAWSPGQGSQPQHF,TGTGCCTGGAGCCCGGGGCAGGGGTCTCAGCCCCAGCATTTT
TRBJ1-5,TRBD1,few,TRBV7-8,CASSLGLGGSDQPQHF,TGTGCCAGCAGCTTAGGTTTAGGGGGCAGTGATCAGCCCCAGCATTTT
TRBJ2-3,TRBD2,many,TRBV2,CASENPTSGADTQYF,TGTGCCAGCGAGAACCCGACTAGCGGGGCAGATACGCAGTATTTT
TRBJ1-5,.,many,TRBV28,CASSLYRRSNQPQHF,TGTGCCAGCAGTCTGTACAGGAGGAGCAATCAGCCCCAGCATTTT
TRBJ1-2,.,.,TRBV13,CASSLVGTAREGYTF,TGTGCCAGCAGCTTAGTGGGGACCGCCCGAGAAGGCTACACCTTC
TRBJ2-1,TRBD2,many,TRBV11-3,CASSLQSGTSGSSRNEQFF,TGTGCCAGCAGCCTACAGTCCGGGACTAGCGGGAGTTCACGCAATGAGCAGTTCTTC
TRBJ1-1,.,.,TRBV12-3/TRBV12-4,CASALQGMTFF,TGTGCCAGCGCTCTACAGGGTATGACTTTCTTT
TRBJ2-2,.,.,TRBV14,CASSQQRVNTGELFF,TGTGCCAGCAGCCAACAGCGGGTGAACACCGGGGAGCTGTTTTTT
TRBJ2-1,TRBD1,few,TRBV19,CASKIQGQGYNEQFF,TGTGCCAGTAAAATTCAAGGACAGGGGTACAATGAGCAGTTCTTC
TRBJ2-7,.,few,TRBV20-1,CSASSPGGTASYEQYF,TGCAGTGCTAGCTCCCCCGGTGGGACCGCATCCTACGAGCAGTACTTC
TRBJ2-7,TRBD1,.,TRBV6-6,CASSYSTGASSYEQYF,TGTGCCAGCAGTTACTCTACAGGGGCGTCCTCCTACGAGCAGTACTTC
TRBJ2-2,.,few,TRBV20-1,CSARVGNTGELFF,TGCAGTGCTAGAGTAGGTAACACCGGGGAGCTGTTTTTT
TRBJ2-3,.,many,TRBV19,CASSVGGYGRDTQYF,TGTGCCAGTAGTGTGGGGGGCTACGGGAGAGATACGCAGTATTTT
TRBJ2-7,.,many,TRBV4-1,CASSPLAGTISYEQYF,TGCGCCAGCAGCCCCTTGGCCGGGACCATCTCCTACGAGCAGTACTTC
TRBJ1-4,.,.,TRBV7-6,CASRARVATNEKLFF,TGTGCCAGCAGAGCCCGGGTCGCAACTAATGAAAAACTGTTTTTT
TRBJ2-7,.,few,TRBV3-1,CASSPGPGGLREQYF,TGTGCCAGCAGCCCCGGACCCGGGGGCCTGAGGGAGCAGTACTTC
TRBJ2-1,TRBD2,.,TRBV7-2,CASSWGTSGYNEQFF,TGTGCCAGCAGCTGGGGGACTAGCGGATACAATGAGCAGTTCTTC
TRBJ2-5,TRBD2,many,TRBV6-1,CASRQTSGRMETQYF,TGTGCCAGCAGACAAACTAGCGGGAGAATGGAGACCCAGTACTTC
TRBJ2-1,.,few,TRBV5-6,CASSLAVGASSYNEQFF,TGTGCCAGCAGCTTGGCGGTGGGAGCTAGCTCCTACAATGAGCAGTTCTTC
TRBJ1-1,.,many,TRBV5-1,CASSLGSGRSNTEAFF,TGCGCCAGCAGCCTAGGATCGGGTCGGTCCAACACTGAAGCTTTCTTT
TRBJ2-4,TRBD1,.,TRBV24-1,CATRPAWWDRVHIQYF,TGTGCCACCAGGCCGGCGTGGTGGGACAGGGTTCACATTCAGTACTTC
TRBJ1-5,.,many,TRBV5-1,CASSLAGGANQPQHF,TGCGCCAGCAGCTTGGCTGGGGGCGCCAATCAGCCCCAGCATTTT
TRBJ1-1,.,many,TRBV5-1,CASSWTKNTEAFF,TGCGCCAGCAGCTGGACCAAGAACACTGAAGCTTTCTTT
TRBJ2-3,TRBD1,.,TRBV7-9,CASSGGQGTTDTQYF,TGTGCCAGTAGTGGAGGACAGGGGACCACAGATACGCAGTATTTT
TRBJ1-1,.,many,TRBV13,CASSSGHTNTEAFF,TGTGCCAGCAGCTCGGGACATACGAACACTGAAGCTTTCTTT
TRBJ2-1,.,.,TRBV25-1,CASSSHRASSYNEQFF,TGTGCCAGCAGCTCCCACAGGGCTAGCTCCTACAATGAGCAGTTCTTC
TRBJ2-2,TRBD2,few,TRBV7-3,CASSPTSGNTGELFF,TGTGCCAGCAGCCCGACTAGCGGTAACACCGGGGAGCTGTTTTTT
TRBJ2-5,.,many,TRBV12-3/TRBV12-4,CASSLAYRETQYF,TGTGCCAGCAGTTTAGCCTACAGAGAGACCCAGTACTTC
TRBJ2-1,TRBD2,many,TRBV15,CATSRAFSGSSYNEQFF,TGTGCCACCAGCAGAGCCTTTAGCGGGAGCTCCTACAATGAGCAGTTCTTC
TRBJ2-1,.,many,TRBV5-1,CASSLEVSWDEQFF,TGCGCCAGCAGCTTGGAGGTTAGCTGGGATGAGCAGTTCTTC
TRBJ2-3,TRBD1,.,TRBV12-3/TRBV12-4,CASSFRTGGRDTQYF,TGTGCCAGCAGTTTTCGGACAGGGGGTAGAGATACGCAGTATTTT
TRBJ1-2,.,many,TRBV30,CAWSTTGRGSLYGYTF,TGTGCCTGGAGTACTACAGGGAGAGGGTCCTTGTATGGCTACACCTTC
TRBJ2-3,TRBD2,many,TRBV24-1,CATSDRRGLAGPDTQYF,TGTGCCACCAGTGACCGCCGGGGACTAGCGGGACCAGATACGCAGTATTTT
TRBJ1-6,.,few,TRBV27,CASSLSRGRNSPLHF,TGTGCCAGCAGTTTAAGCAGGGGCCGGAATTCACCCCTCCACTTT
TRBJ2-2,TRBD2,many,TRBV5-1,CASSLVAGEAGELFF,TGCGCCAGCAGCTTGGTAGCGGGAGAGGCCGGGGAGCTGTTTTTT
TRBJ1-6,.,.,TRBV27,CASSQTKLTPLHF,TGTGCCAGCAGTCAAACAAAACTGACACCCCTCCACTTT